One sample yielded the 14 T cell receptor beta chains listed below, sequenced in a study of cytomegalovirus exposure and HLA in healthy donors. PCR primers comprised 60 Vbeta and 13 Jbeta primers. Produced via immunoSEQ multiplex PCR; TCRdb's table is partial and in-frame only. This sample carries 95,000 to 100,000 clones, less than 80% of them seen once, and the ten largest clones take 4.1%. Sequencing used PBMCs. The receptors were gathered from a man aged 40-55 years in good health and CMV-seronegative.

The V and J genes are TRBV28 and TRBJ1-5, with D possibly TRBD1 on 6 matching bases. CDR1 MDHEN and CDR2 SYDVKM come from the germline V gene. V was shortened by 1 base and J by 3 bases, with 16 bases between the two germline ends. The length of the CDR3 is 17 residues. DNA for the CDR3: TGTGCCAGCAGTTTATTAGTCGTGGCGGGGGCCAATCAGCCCCAGCATTTT. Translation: CASSLLVVAGANQPQHF.

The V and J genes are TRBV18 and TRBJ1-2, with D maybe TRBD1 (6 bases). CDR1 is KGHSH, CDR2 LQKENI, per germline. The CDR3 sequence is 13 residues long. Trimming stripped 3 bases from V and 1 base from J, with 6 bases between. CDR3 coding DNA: TGTGCCAGCTCACCGGACAGTAACTATGGCTACACCTTC. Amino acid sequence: CASSPDSNYGYTF. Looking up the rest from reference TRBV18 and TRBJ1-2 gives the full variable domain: NAGVMQNPRHLVRRRGQEARLRCSPMKGHSHVYWYRQLPEEGLKFMVYLQKENIIDESGMPKERFSAEFPKEGPSILRIQQVVRGDSAAYFCASSPDSNYGYTFGSGTRLTVV.

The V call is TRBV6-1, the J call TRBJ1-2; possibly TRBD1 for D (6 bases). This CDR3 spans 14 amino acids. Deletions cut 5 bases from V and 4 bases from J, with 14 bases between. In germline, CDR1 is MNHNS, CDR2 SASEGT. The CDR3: CASSSDGTPYGYTF. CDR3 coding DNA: TGTGCCAGCAGTTCCGACGGGACACCCTATGGCTACACCTTC.

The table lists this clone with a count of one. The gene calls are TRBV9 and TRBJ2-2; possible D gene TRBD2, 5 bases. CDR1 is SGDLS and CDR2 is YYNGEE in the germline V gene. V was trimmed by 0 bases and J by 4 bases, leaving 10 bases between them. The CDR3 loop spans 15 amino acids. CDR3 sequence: CASSVGGSGTGELFF. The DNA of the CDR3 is TGTGCCAGCAGCGTAGGCGGGTCAGGCACCGGGGAGCTGTTTTTT.

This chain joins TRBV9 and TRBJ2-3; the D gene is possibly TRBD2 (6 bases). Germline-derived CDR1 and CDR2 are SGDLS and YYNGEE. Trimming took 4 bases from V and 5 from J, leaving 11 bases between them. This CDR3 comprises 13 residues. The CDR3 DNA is TGTGCCAGCAGCCCCCCCGGGGGAGATACGCAGTATTTT. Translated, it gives CASSPPGGDTQYF.

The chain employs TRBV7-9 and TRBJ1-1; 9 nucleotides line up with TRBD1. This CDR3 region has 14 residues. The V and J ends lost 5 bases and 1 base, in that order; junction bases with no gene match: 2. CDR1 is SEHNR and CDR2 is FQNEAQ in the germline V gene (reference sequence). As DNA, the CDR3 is TGTGCCAGCAGCCCGGGACAGGGGAACACTGAAGCTTTCTTT. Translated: CASSPGQGNTEAFF.

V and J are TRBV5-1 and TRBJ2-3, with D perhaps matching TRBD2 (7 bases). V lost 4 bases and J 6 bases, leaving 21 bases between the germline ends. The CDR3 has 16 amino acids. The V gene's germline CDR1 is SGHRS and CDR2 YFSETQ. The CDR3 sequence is CASSDGAGAHQDTQYF. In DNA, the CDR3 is TGCGCCAGCAGCGACGGTGCGGGGGCCCACCAGGATACGCAGTATTTT. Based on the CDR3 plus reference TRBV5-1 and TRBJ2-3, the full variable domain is KAGVTQTPRYLIKTRGQQVTLSCSPISGHRSVSWYQQTPGQGLQFLFEYFSETQRNKGNFPGRFSGRQFSNSRSEMNVSTLELGDSALYLCASSDGAGAHQDTQYFGPGTRLTVL.

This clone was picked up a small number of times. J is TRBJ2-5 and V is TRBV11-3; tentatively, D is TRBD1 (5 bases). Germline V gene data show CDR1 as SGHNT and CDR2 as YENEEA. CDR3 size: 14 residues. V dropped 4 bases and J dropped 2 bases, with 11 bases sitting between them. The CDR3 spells CASSSRETQETQYF. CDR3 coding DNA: TGTGCCAGCAGCTCCAGGGAAACACAAGAGACCCAGTACTTC.

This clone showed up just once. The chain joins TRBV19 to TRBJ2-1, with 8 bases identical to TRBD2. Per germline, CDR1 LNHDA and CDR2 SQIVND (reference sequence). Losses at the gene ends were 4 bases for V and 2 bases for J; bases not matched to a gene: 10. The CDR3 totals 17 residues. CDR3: CASSTRLAGIAYNEQFF. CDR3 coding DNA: TGTGCCAGTAGTACCAGATTAGCGGGGATTGCCTACAATGAGCAGTTCTTC.

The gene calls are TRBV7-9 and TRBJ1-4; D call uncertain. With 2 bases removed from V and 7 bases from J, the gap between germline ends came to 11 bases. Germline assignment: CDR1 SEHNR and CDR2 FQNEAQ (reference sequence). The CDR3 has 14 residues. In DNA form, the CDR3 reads TGTGCCAGCAGCTTACCCGGGTTAGGTGAAAAACTGTTTTTT. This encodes CASSLPGLGEKLFF.

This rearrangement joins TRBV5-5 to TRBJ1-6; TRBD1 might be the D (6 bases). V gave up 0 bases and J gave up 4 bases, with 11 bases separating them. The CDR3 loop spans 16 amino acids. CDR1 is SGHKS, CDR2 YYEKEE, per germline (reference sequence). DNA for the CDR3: TGTGCCAGCAGCTTGGCCGGACAGCCTTATAATTCACCCCTCCACTTT. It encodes CASSLAGQPYNSPLHF.

This CDR3 reads CASSPPGQGSYEQYF. Here the CDR3 DNA reads TGTGCCAGCAGCCCCCCGGGACAGGGGTCCTACGAGCAGTACTTC. This chain connects TRBV5-5 to TRBJ2-7; TRBD1 agrees at 10 bases. The CDR3 totals 15 residues. Trimming took 4 bases from V and 1 from J; bases not matched to a gene: 5. CDR1 is SGHKS and CDR2 is YYEKEE in the germline V gene (reference sequence). Looking up the rest from reference TRBV5-5 and TRBJ2-7 gives the full variable domain: DAGVTQSPTHLIKTRGQQVTLRCSPISGHKSVSWYQQVLGQGPQFIFQYYEKEERGRGNFPDRFSARQFPNYSSELNVNALLLGDSALYLCASSPPGQGSYEQYFGPGTRLTVT.

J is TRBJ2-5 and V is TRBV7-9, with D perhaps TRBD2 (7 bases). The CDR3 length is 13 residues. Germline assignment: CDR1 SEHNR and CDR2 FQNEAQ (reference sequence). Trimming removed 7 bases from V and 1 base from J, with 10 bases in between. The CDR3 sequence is CASTAGAQETQYF. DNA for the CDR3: TGTGCCAGCACTGCGGGGGCCCAAGAGACCCAGTACTTC. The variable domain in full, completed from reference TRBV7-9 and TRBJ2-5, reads DTGVSQNPRHKITKRGQNVTFRCDPISEHNRLYWYRQTLGQGPEFLTYFQNEAQLEKSRLLSDRFSAERPKGSFSTLEIQRTEQGDSAMYLCASTAGAQETQYFGPGTRLLVL.

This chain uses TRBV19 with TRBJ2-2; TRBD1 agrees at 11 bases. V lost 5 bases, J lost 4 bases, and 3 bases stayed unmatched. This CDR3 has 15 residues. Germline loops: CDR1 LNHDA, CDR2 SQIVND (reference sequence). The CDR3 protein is CASSRTGGLTGELFF. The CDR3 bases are TGTGCCAGTAGTCGGACAGGGGGCCTCACCGGGGAGCTGTTTTTT. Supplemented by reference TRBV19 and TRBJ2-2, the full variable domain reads DGGITQSPKYLFRKEGQNVTLSCEQNLNHDAMYWYRQDPGQGLRLIYYSQIVNDFQKGDIAEGYSVSREKKESFPLTVTSAQKNPTAFYLCASSRTGGLTGELFFGEGSRLTVL.